Sequencing of this T cell receptor (beta chain) was carried out in a study of blood T cell repertoires in COVID-19. Unmatched junction bases numbered 6, after V lost 3 bases and J lost 8 bases. CDR1 is ENHRY and CDR2 is SYGVKD in the germline V gene. The CDR3 covers 14 residues. Profiled with immunoSEQ multiplex PCR; TCRdb holds only in-frame clones, not every one. The sample has approximately 50,000 clones, roughly nine tenths seen once. The rearrangement links TRBV10-3 to TRBJ2-1; TRBD1 agrees at 8 bases. This clonotype was obtained from a human donor in a cohort sampled during active COVID-19. The specimen sequenced was peripheral blood. The DNA for the CDR3 is TGTGCCATCAGTGACCCAGGGGGCGGGGATGAGCAGTTCTTC. This sequence encodes CAISDPGGGDEQFF.